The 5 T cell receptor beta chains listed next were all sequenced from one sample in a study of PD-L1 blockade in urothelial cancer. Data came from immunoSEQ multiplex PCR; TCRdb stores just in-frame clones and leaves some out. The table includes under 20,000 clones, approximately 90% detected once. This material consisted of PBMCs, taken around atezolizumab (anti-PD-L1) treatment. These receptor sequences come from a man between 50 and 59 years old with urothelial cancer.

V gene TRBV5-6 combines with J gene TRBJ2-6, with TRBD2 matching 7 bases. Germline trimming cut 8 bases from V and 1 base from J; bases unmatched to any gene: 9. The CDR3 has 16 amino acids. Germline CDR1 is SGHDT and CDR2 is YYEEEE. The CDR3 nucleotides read TGTGCCAGTCTTAGCCTGGGGGGGTCTGGGGCCAACGTCCTGACTTTC. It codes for CASLSLGGSGANVLTF.

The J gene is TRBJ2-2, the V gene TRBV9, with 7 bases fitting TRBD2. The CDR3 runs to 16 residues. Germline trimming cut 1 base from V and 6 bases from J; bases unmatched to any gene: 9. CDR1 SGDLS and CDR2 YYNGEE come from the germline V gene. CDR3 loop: CASSVKAGDGPGELFF. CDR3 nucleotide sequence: TGTGCCAGCAGCGTAAAGGCGGGGGATGGGCCCGGGGAGCTGTTTTTT.

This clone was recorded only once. The CDR3 region is CASSSMTGKSIPALHF. The CDR3 DNA is TGCGCCAGCAGCTCCATGACAGGCAAGTCAATTCCGGCCCTCCACTTT. The J gene is TRBJ1-6, the V gene TRBV5-1, with a possible D match to TRBD1 (6 bases). Germline assignment: CDR1 SGHRS and CDR2 YFSETQ. The CDR3 totals 16 residues. V lost 3 bases and J lost 14, with 24 bases in between.

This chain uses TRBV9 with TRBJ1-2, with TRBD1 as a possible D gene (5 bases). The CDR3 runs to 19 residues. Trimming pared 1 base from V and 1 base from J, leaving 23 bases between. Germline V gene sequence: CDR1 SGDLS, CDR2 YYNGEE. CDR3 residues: CASSVQTGTRGGGNYGYTF. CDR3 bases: TGTGCCAGCAGCGTACAAACCGGGACTCGGGGCGGGGGTAACTATGGCTACACCTTC.

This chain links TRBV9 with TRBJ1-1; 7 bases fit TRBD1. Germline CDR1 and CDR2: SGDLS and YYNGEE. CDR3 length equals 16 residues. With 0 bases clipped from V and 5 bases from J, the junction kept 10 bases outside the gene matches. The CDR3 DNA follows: TGTGCCAGCAGCGTAGGCCCTAAAGGGGGCATAACTGAAGCTTTCTTT. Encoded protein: CASSVGPKGGITEAFF.